This is a list of T cell receptor beta chains from one sample in a study of blood T cell repertoires in COVID-19. Some clones are missing from TCRdb's copy, which holds only in-frame ones; the method was immunoSEQ multiplex PCR. Among approximately 97,000 clones listed, 75% to 90% were seen once. The sequenced material came from peripheral blood. The source of these receptors is a woman in her fifties or sixties with COVID-19, enrolled during active disease. Each CDR3 is given with its conserved first and last residue. The D gene is left open where the match is weak.

>14|-|TRBV11-2
CASSLAQPEDIQYF
>14|TRBD1|TRBV9
CASSPSRGIAEAFF
>14|TRBD2|TRBV7-3
CASSRTSGGLEQFF
>15|-|TRBV6-2/TRBV6-3
CASTPVGSSYNEQFF
>13|-|TRBV28
CASSLFITYEQYF
>16|-|TRBV9
CASSVGVTASGNTIYF
>12|-|TRBV7-8
CASSLLQETQYF
>15|TRBD1|TRBV15
CATSREPGGIYEQYF
>18|-|TRBV5-5
CASSLAWAGSTFQETQYF
>14|TRBD1|TRBV28
CASSKQGAQETQYF
>16|TRBD2|TRBV9
CASSAGTSGSTDTQYF
>13|TRBD1|TRBV28
CASSPTGNYGYTF
>13|-|TRBV30
CAWSVHRPTEAFF
>15|TRBD1|TRBV11-2
CASSSGQGGNQPQHF
>13|-|TRBV5-4
CASSLGWTGNYTF
>15|-|TRBV7-2
CASTPQPLGGETQYF
>13|-|TRBV2
CASSDSDNYGYTF
>17|-|TRBV3-1/TRBV3-2
CASSQDPGSRMNTEAFF
>11|-|TRBV6-5
CASGRSYGYTF
>17|-|TRBV5-3
CARSFRVGTRGTDTQYF
>15|-|TRBV7-2
CASSLGGGENTEAFF
>15|TRBD1|TRBV4-3
CASSQDRDSHYGYTF
>17|-|TRBV7-2
CASSVMGGRGGNQPQHF
>15|TRBD1|TRBV18
CASSPTGEGNYGYTF
>17|TRBD1|TRBV27
CASSPLDRVIEDYGYTF
>14|-|TRBV30
CAWSVLAENSPQYF
>15|TRBD2|TRBV7-8
CASSYSGGLLDTQYF
>13|-|TRBV2
CASKQEENTEAFF
>15|TRBD2|TRBV9
CASSVASGAGETQYF
>9|-|TRBV20-1
CSVADTQYF
>17|TRBD1|TRBV5-4
CASSLVRDSQTTDTQYF
>13|-|TRBV7-9
CASSFGGSETQYF
>12|-|TRBV30
CAWALSGNEQFF
>13|-|TRBV3-1/TRBV3-2
CASSQVGGTEAFF
>14|-|TRBV3-1/TRBV3-2
CASSLTLHTGELFF
>18|TRBD1|TRBV20-1
CSASQPGQGAGGVGTQYF
>15|-|TRBV30
CAWRRGGTSTTEAFF
>14|-|TRBV28
CASSRPSGGNTIYF
>16|-|TRBV3-1/TRBV3-2
CASSQAQGMAGYGYTF
>15|-|TRBV3-1/TRBV3-2
CASSLGTPGLETQYF
>13|-|TRBV2
CASRGQFNSPLHF
>16|-|TRBV5-5
CASSLDPGANTGELFF
>14|-|TRBV6-6
CASSYSKENQPQHF
>15|TRBD2|TRBV19
CASSTTSGGTGELFF
>14|TRBD1|TRBV7-9
CASSSLTGGTEAFF